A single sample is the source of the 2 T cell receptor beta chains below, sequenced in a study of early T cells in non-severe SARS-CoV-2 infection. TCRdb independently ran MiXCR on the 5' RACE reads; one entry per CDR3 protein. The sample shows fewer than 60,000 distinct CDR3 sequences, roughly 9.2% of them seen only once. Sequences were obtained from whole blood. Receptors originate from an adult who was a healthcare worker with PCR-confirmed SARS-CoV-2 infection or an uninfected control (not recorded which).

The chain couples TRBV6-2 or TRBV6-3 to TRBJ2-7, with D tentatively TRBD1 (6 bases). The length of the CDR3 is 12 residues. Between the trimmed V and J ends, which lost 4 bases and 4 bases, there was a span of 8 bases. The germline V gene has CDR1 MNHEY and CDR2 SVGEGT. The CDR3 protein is CASSSQGYEQYF. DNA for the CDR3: TGTGCCAGCAGTTCTCAGGGGTACGAGCAGTACTTC.

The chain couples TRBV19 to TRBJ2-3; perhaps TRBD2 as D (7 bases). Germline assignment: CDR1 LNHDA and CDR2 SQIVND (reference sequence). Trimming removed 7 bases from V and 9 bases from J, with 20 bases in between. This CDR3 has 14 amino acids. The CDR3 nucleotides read TGTGCCAGTAAAGGGGGAGCGGGAAGACGAACGCAGTATTTT. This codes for CASKGGAGRRTQYF.